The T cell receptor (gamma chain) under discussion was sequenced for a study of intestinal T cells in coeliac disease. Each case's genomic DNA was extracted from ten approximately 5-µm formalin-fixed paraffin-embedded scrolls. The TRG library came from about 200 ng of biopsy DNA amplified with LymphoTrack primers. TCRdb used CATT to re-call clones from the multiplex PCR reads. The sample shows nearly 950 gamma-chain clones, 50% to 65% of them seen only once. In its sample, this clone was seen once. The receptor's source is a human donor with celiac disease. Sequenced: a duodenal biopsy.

The CDR3 loop reads CATWTSNSLVWFKIF. CDR3 nucleotide sequence: TGTGCCACCTGGACGTCCAATTCACTGGTTTGGTTCAAGATATTT. The chain uses TRGV2 and TRGJP1. The CDR3 loop spans 15 amino acids. The V segment lost 6 bases and the J segment 10 bases; nucleotides outside the gene matches: 17. Germline V CDR1 and CDR2: EGSNGY, YDSYNSKV.